These 31 T cell receptor beta chains originate from one sample sequenced in a study of OX40 agonist ivuxolimab in advanced cancers. Profiling relied on immunoSEQ multiplex PCR, and the TCRdb table lists in-frame clones only, not all of them. The sample comprises about 17,000 clones, less than 90% of which are singletons, and 25% rests with the top ten. Sequences were derived from CD4+ or CD8+ T cells sorted from blood, sampled in a trial of the OX40 agonist ivuxolimab. These receptors were taken from an adult with an advanced solid tumor such as melanoma, head and neck, liver or kidney cancer.

This clone has just one count. The chain is built from TRBV11-3 and TRBJ1-1; tentatively, D is TRBD1 (5 bases). Trimming took off 5 bases at V and 11 bases at J, with 15 bases between the two ends. The CDR3 spans 12 residues. Germline values: CDR1 SGHNT, CDR2 YENEEA. This CDR3 reads CASSHVGPSAFF. In nucleotides, the CDR3 is TGTGCCAGCAGCCACGTGGGGCCCTCCGCTTTCTTT.

The rearrangement joins TRBV6-5 to TRBJ1-1; 10 nucleotides line up with TRBD1. Trimming removed 6 bases from V and 11 bases from J; junction bases left unmatched: 9. Germline CDR1 MNHEY, CDR2 SVGAGI. The CDR3 loop spans 13 amino acids. CDR3 coding DNA: TGTGCCAGCAGCCCGGGACAGGGGCTTTTGGCTTTCTTT. Translation: CASSPGQGLLAFF.

The chain links TRBV25-1 to TRBJ2-5; D uncertain. The germline CDR1 and CDR2 sequences are MGHDK and SYGVNS. Trimming pared 5 bases from V and 4 bases from J, leaving 2 bases between. The CDR3 consists of 10 residues. The CDR3 loop is CASSLETQYF. The CDR3 DNA sequence: TGTGCCAGCAGTTTAGAGACCCAGTACTTC.

CDR3 coding DNA: TGTGCCAGCAGCTTGGATGACAGGGGGCTCGATCAGCCCCAGCATTTT. It is translated as CASSLDDRGLDQPQHF. The chain couples TRBV5-5 to TRBJ1-5; 10 bases fit TRBD1. V lost 0 bases and J lost 5; bases outside the gene matches: 5. This CDR3 contains 16 residues. CDR1 and CDR2 from the germline V gene are SGHKS and YYEKEE (reference sequence).

This chain links TRBV7-9 with TRBJ1-2; TRBD1 is a possible D gene (6 bases). The V end was cut by 1 base, the J end by 0 bases, with 12 bases between. Germline V CDR1 and CDR2: SEHNR, FQNEAQ (reference sequence). This CDR3 contains 16 residues. The CDR3 region has the DNA TGTGCCAGCAGCTTAGATGGACAGAGAGCTAACTATGGCTACACCTTC. Translating it yields CASSLDGQRANYGYTF.

The rearrangement joins TRBV2 to TRBJ2-3, with 11 bases matching TRBD2. Unmatched junction bases numbered 4, after V lost 9 bases and J lost 2 bases. CDR1 is SNHLY and CDR2 is FYNNEI in the germline V gene. This CDR3 contains 14 residues. The CDR3, as DNA: TGTGCCAGACTAGCGGGGGCCAACACAGATACGCAGTATTTT. This codes for CARLAGANTDTQYF.

The CDR3 coding sequence is TGTGCCAGCAGTTACTCAAACAGGGGGCTGAAAGAGACCCAGTACTTC. This encodes CASSYSNRGLKETQYF. V gene TRBV6-5 combines with J gene TRBJ2-5; 9 nucleotides line up with TRBD1. The CDR3 extends over 16 amino acids. J was trimmed by 3 bases and V by 0 bases; bases with no gene match: 5. The V gene's germline CDR1 is MNHEY and CDR2 SVGAGI.

This clone was seen a few times. J is TRBJ1-2 and V is TRBV14; D is perhaps TRBD1 (5 bases). The CDR3 spans 13 residues. CDR1 is SGHDN, CDR2 FVKESK, per germline. V gave up 1 base and J gave up 11 bases, with 14 bases separating them. Written as DNA, the CDR3 is TGTGCCAGCAGCCAAGTGACAGCCAAGGGGTACACCTTC. This gives the protein CASSQVTAKGYTF.

The CDR3 loop reads CASNRQGVSYEQYF. The DNA of the CDR3 is TGTGCCAGCAATAGACAGGGTGTCTCCTACGAGCAGTACTTC. The V and J genes are TRBV27 and TRBJ2-7, with 7 bases lining up with TRBD1. The CDR3 loop spans 14 amino acids. CDR1 is MNHEY and CDR2 is SMNVEV in the germline V gene (reference sequence). Trimming removed 7 bases from V and 0 bases from J; junction bases left unmatched: 6.

The sample holds a few counts of this clone. V and J are TRBV20-1 and TRBJ1-1; D might be TRBD1 (5 bases). In germline, CDR1 is DFQATT, CDR2 SNEGSKA (reference sequence). The germline V and J ends were trimmed by 1 base and 6 bases, with 6 bases remaining between them. The CDR3 has 11 amino acids. The CDR3 loop reads CSARVGAEAFF. CDR3 bases: TGCAGTGCTAGAGTGGGGGCTGAAGCTTTCTTT.

The chain has TRBV4-1 and TRBJ2-7; 15 bases agree with TRBD2. Germline V gene sequence: CDR1 MGHRA, CDR2 YSYEKL. Trimming at V came to 4 bases and at J to 2 bases, leaving 0 bases not matched to a gene. The CDR3 is 15 amino acids. Here the CDR3 DNA reads TGCGCCAGCAGCCGGACTAGCGGGGGGGCCTACGAGCAGTACTTC. Encoded protein: CASSRTSGGAYEQYF.

J is TRBJ1-1 and V is TRBV7-9; no firm D call. There are 12 residues in the CDR3. The germline V gene encodes CDR1 SEHNR and CDR2 FQNEAQ (reference sequence). Between the trimmed V and J ends, which lost 5 bases and 7 bases, there was a span of 11 bases. Here the CDR3 DNA reads TGTGCCAGCAGCCGACAAATCGTTGAAGCTTTCTTT. Protein product: CASSRQIVEAFF.

The chain joins TRBV9 to TRBJ2-1, with a possible D match to TRBD1 (6 bases). Germline loops: CDR1 SGDLS, CDR2 YYNGEE. This CDR3 has 14 amino acids. V lost 4 bases and J 4 bases, leaving 12 bases between the germline ends. CDR3 region: CASSTRTEYNEQFF. The CDR3, as DNA: TGTGCCAGCAGCACCCGGACAGAATACAATGAGCAGTTCTTC.

This rearrangement joins TRBV5-1 to TRBJ2-7, with D possibly TRBD1 on 5 matching bases. The CDR3 loop spans 14 amino acids. Trimming pared 0 bases from V and 2 bases from J, leaving 9 bases between. The germline V gene has CDR1 SGHRS and CDR2 YFSETQ. CDR3 protein: CASSLEGPPYEQYF. The DNA of the CDR3 is TGCGCCAGCAGCTTGGAGGGGCCCCCCTACGAGCAGTACTTC. The whole variable domain, filled in from reference TRBV5-1 and TRBJ2-7, reads KAGVTQTPRYLIKTRGQQVTLSCSPISGHRSVSWYQQTPGQGLQFLFEYFSETQRNKGNFPGRFSGRQFSNSRSEMNVSTLELGDSALYLCASSLEGPPYEQYFGPGTRLTVT.

This clone has a single count. This chain joins TRBV2 and TRBJ2-1; D not certain. The V end was cut by 2 bases, the J end by 0 bases, with 14 bases between. CDR1 SNHLY and CDR2 FYNNEI come from the germline V gene. The CDR3 has 17 amino acids. CDR3 DNA sequence: TGTGCCAGCAGTGAAAAGGCCCTAGGAGCCTCCTACAATGAGCAGTTCTTC. Translation gives CASSEKALGASYNEQFF.

For the CDR3, the DNA is TGCGCCAGCAGCTTGGACTCACACAATGAGCAGTTCTTC. It codes for CASSLDSHNEQFF. This chain connects TRBV5-1 to TRBJ2-1; no firm D call. The germline V gene has CDR1 SGHRS and CDR2 YFSETQ. The CDR3 consists of 13 residues. V lost 0 bases to trimming and J lost 5 bases, with 6 bases between them. The full variable domain, completed using reference TRBV5-1 and TRBJ2-1, is KAGVTQTPRYLIKTRGQQVTLSCSPISGHRSVSWYQQTPGQGLQFLFEYFSETQRNKGNFPGRFSGRQFSNSRSEMNVSTLELGDSALYLCASSLDSHNEQFFGPGTRLTVL.

The CDR3: CASTWTGNTEAFF. As DNA, the CDR3 is TGCGCCAGCACCTGGACAGGGAACACTGAAGCTTTCTTT. The chain is built from TRBV10-2 and TRBJ1-1; 7 bases are shared with TRBD1. The CDR3 contains 13 residues. The V gene's germline CDR1 is WSHSY and CDR2 SAAADI. V lost 7 bases and J lost 1; bases outside the gene matches: 3.

V usage is TRBV7-9 and J usage is TRBJ2-7; TRBD1 aligns across 8 bases. The V and J ends lost 7 bases and 0 bases, in that order; junction bases with no gene match: 8. Looked up from germline, CDR1 is SEHNR and CDR2 is FQNEAQ (reference sequence). The CDR3 is 15 amino acids. As DNA, the CDR3 is TGTGCCAGCAAGGGGCAGGGGGCAAGCTCCTACGAGCAGTACTTC. Its protein product is CASKGQGASSYEQYF. The variable domain in full, with the rest retrieved from reference TRBV7-9 and TRBJ2-7, is DTGVSQNPRHKITKRGQNVTFRCDPISEHNRLYWYRQTLGQGPEFLTYFQNEAQLEKSRLLSDRFSAERPKGSFSTLEIQRTEQGDSAMYLCASKGQGASSYEQYFGPGTRLTVT.

The chain links TRBV7-3 to TRBJ2-5; 11 bases align to TRBD2. The CDR3 is 15 amino acids. J gave up 1 base and V 3 bases, and 1 base lay outside the gene matches. Germline CDR1 SGHTA, CDR2 FQGTGA. CDR3 sequence (DNA): TGTGCCAGCAGCTTTACTAGCGGGGGCCAAGAGACCCAGTACTTC. The encoded protein is CASSFTSGGQETQYF.

V gene TRBV9 combines with J gene TRBJ2-5; D is uncertain. Germline V gene data show CDR1 as SGDLS and CDR2 as YYNGEE. The germline V and J ends were trimmed by 2 bases and 4 bases, with 15 bases remaining between them. The CDR3 length is 15 residues. The CDR3 loop is CASSVGFSSGETQYF. CDR3 nucleotides: TGTGCCAGCAGCGTGGGTTTTAGCTCGGGAGAGACCCAGTACTTC.

The V and J genes are TRBV7-9 and TRBJ1-5; D is ambiguous. CDR1 is SEHNR, CDR2 FQNEAQ, per germline (reference sequence). Trimming stripped 4 bases from V and 0 bases from J, with 13 bases between. The CDR3 consists of 16 residues. CDR3 in amino acids: CASSSAGVHSNQPQHF. The CDR3, as DNA: TGTGCCAGCAGCTCGGCCGGGGTTCATAGCAATCAGCCCCAGCATTTT.

This chain uses TRBV30 with TRBJ2-5, with unresolved D. V was cut by 2 bases and J by 5 bases, with 12 bases left in between. The CDR3 spans 13 residues. The germline CDR1 and CDR2 sequences are GTSNPN and SVGIG (reference sequence). CDR3 residues: CAWSTIGGETQYF. CDR3 DNA: TGTGCCTGGAGTACAATTGGTGGGGAGACCCAGTACTTC.

This chain connects TRBV4-1 to TRBJ2-3; TRBD1 matches at 7 bases. V lost 1 base to trimming and J lost 2 bases; unmatched junction nucleotides: 15. This CDR3 is built from 19 residues. CDR1 is MGHRA and CDR2 is YSYEKL in the germline V gene. The CDR3 nucleotides read TGCGCCAGCAGCCAAGTAGATCCCCGGGACAGCGGTTACACAGATACGCAGTATTTT. Translating gives CASSQVDPRDSGYTDTQYF.

The genes are TRBV6-1 and TRBJ1-5, with D possibly being TRBD1 (5 bases). V was clipped by 5 bases and J by 11 bases, with 19 bases between them. The CDR3 extends over 14 amino acids. Germline lookup yields CDR1 MNHNS and CDR2 SASEGT. CDR3 protein: CASSLQTVEETQHF. CDR3 DNA sequence: TGTGCCAGCAGTCTGCAGACAGTGGAGGAGACCCAGCATTTT.

The chain is built from TRBV5-6 and TRBJ1-2; 10 nucleotides align to TRBD1. The CDR3 extends over 14 amino acids. V dropped 4 bases and J dropped 6; count of bases not matched to a gene: 6. The germline CDR1 and CDR2 sequences are SGHDT and YYEEEE. This CDR3 is CASSGGTGDHGYTF. CDR3 in DNA: TGTGCCAGCAGCGGCGGGACAGGGGATCATGGCTACACCTTC. Using reference TRBV5-6 and TRBJ1-2 for the parts outside the CDR3, the full variable domain is DAGVTQSPTHLIKTRGQQVTLRCSPKSGHDTVSWYQQALGQGPQFIFQYYEEEERQRGNFPDRFSGHQFPNYSSELNVNALLLGDSALYLCASSGGTGDHGYTFGSGTRLTVV.

V and J are TRBV6-5 and TRBJ2-1, with 8 bases fitting TRBD2. J lost 7 bases, V lost 5 bases, and 10 bases had no gene match. The CDR3 spans 15 residues. From germline, CDR1 is MNHEY and CDR2 SVGAGI. The CDR3 spells CASSTTGGRLNEQFF. In nucleotides, the CDR3 is TGTGCCAGCAGTACAACGGGGGGGCGTTTGAATGAGCAGTTCTTC.

The chain joins TRBV5-1 to TRBJ1-1, with a weak D call TRBD1 (6 bases). The germline gives CDR1 SGHRS, CDR2 YFSETQ. Trimming removed 0 bases from V and 3 bases from J, with 18 bases in between. The CDR3 extends over 17 amino acids. CDR3 loop: CASSLVGAGALDTEAFF. The CDR3 bases are TGCGCCAGCAGCTTGGTTGGGGCAGGGGCGTTGGACACTGAAGCTTTCTTT.

The V call is TRBV5-1, the J call TRBJ1-1; 8 bases map to TRBD1. The CDR3 consists of 15 residues. Germline CDR1 reads SGHRS; CDR2 reads YFSETQ. J gave up 5 bases and V 5 bases, and 11 bases lay outside the gene matches. CDR3 coding DNA: TGCGCCAGCAGACGGCAGGGGGCGAGGTTGACTGAAGCTTTCTTT. It yields the protein CASRRQGARLTEAFF.

This clone was seen a handful of times. Other DNA sequences of this sample code for an identical CDR3. V is TRBV5-6 and J is TRBJ1-2; D may be TRBD1 (5 bases). V was shortened by 2 bases and J by 3 bases, with 11 bases between the two germline ends. The CDR3 spans 14 residues. CDR1 and CDR2 (germline): SGHDT, YYEEEE. CDR3 coding DNA: TGTGCCAGCAGCTTCGGGCAGGGCGACTATGGCTACACCTTC. It codes for CASSFGQGDYGYTF.

The rearrangement uses TRBV25-1 and TRBJ2-3, with D hard to call. This CDR3 has 13 amino acids. V lost 5 bases to trimming and J lost 3 bases, with 9 bases between them. Germline V gives CDR1 MGHDK, CDR2 SYGVNS. CDR3 DNA sequence: TGTGCCAGCAGTCTCGGGTTTACAGATACGCAGTATTTT. Translation gives CASSLGFTDTQYF.

Only one count was recorded for this clone. The gene calls are TRBV6-4 and TRBJ2-3, with D tentatively TRBD1 (5 bases). Germline CDR1 and CDR2: MRHNA and SNTAGT. V shed 6 bases and J shed 5 bases, with 21 bases lying between them. The CDR3 is made up of 16 amino acids. CDR3 nucleotides: TGTGCCAGCAGCCTTACCAATGACAGAGATAAAGATACGCAGTATTTT. Translating gives CASSLTNDRDKDTQYF.